This T cell receptor beta chain emerged from a study of cytomegalovirus exposure and HLA in healthy donors. The overall study: Of the donors genotyped, several hundred in all, 75% to 90% fell in the Caucasian-associated ancestry cluster. Study-level findings and limits: Testing in vitro showed a few CMV-associated chains specific for CMV antigens.

In nominal health when sampled, donors likely had unrecorded immune exposures nonetheless. PCR primers comprised 60 Vbeta and 13 Jbeta primers. This table comes from immunoSEQ multiplex PCR, and its TCRdb copy is limited to in-frame clones, with some not included. Altogether approximately 130,000 clones are present, 75% to 85% being singletons, with the ten largest covering roughly 0.99%. Remarks on this clone: Its specificity is unknown.

The V gene end was trimmed by 2 bases and the J gene end by 3 bases; junction bases not matched to a gene: 3. The CDR3 totals 15 residues. Germline V gene data show CDR1 as MNHEY and CDR2 as SVGAGI. This TCR was recovered from a male donor in good health and CMV-seronegative. The chain employs TRBV6-5 and TRBJ1-2, with 10 positions matching TRBD1. The sample was PBMCs. CDR3 region: CASSYDRGPDYGYTF. CDR3 nucleotides: TGTGCCAGCAGTTACGACAGGGGGCCTGACTATGGCTACACCTTC.